This is a list of T cell receptor beta chains from one sample in a study of blood T cells in healthy people across ages. From the 5' RACE reads, TCRdb called clonotypes with MiXCR, one entry per CDR3 protein. The sample includes 1.5 million to 2 million distinct CDR3 sequences, approximately 50% of them seen just once. The source material was blood. Source of these receptors: a woman aged 35 to 49 in good health. Both conserved end residues are part of each CDR3. D genes are given only for firm matches. Where a row states a size, it is once, few, many or the class of an expanded clone; other rows omit it.

CDR3: CASRTTTNRGLRNSPLHF
DNA: TGTGCCAGCAGAACCACCACTAACAGGGGGCTTAGGAATTCACCCCTCCACTTT
J: TRBJ1-6
D: TRBD1
V: TRBV27
size: -

CDR3: CASSLEGLPLYEQYF
DNA: TGTGCCAGCAGCTTAGAGGGACTTCCCCTCTACGAGCAGTACTTC
J: TRBJ2-7
D: -
V: TRBV7-9
size: few

CDR3: CSATDRNTGELFF
DNA: TGCAGTGCTACGGACAGAAACACCGGGGAGCTGTTTTTT
J: TRBJ2-2
D: -
V: TRBV20-1
size: -

CDR3: CASSDGRRSLRYEQYF
DNA: TGTGCCAGCAGTGACGGACGGAGGTCATTACGCTACGAGCAGTACTTC
J: TRBJ2-7
D: -
V: TRBV6-1
size: -

CDR3: CASSLGPGGAQETQYF
DNA: TGTGCCAGCAGCTTAGGTCCCGGGGGGGCGCAGGAGACCCAGTACTTC
J: TRBJ2-5
D: TRBD2
V: TRBV7-2
size: -

CDR3: CASSPPFGSTDTQYF
DNA: TGCGCCAGCAGCCCCCCTTTCGGTAGCACAGATACGCAGTATTTT
J: TRBJ2-3
D: -
V: TRBV5-1
size: -

CDR3: CASSYWSHNEQFF
DNA: TGTGCCAGCAGTTACTGGAGTCACAATGAGCAGTTCTTC
J: TRBJ2-1
D: -
V: TRBV6-2/TRBV6-3
size: -

CDR3: CASSPKWRGDQETQYF
DNA: TGTGCCAGCAGCCCTAAGTGGCGGGGGGACCAAGAGACCCAGTACTTC
J: TRBJ2-5
D: TRBD2
V: TRBV7-8
size: -

CDR3: CASSYSARQETQYF
DNA: TGTGCCAGCAGTTACTCGGCCAGACAAGAGACCCAGTACTTC
J: TRBJ2-5
D: -
V: TRBV6-2/TRBV6-3
size: few

CDR3: CASSQRESNTEAFF
DNA: TGCGCCAGCAGCCAAAGGGAATCGAACACTGAAGCTTTCTTT
J: TRBJ1-1
D: -
V: TRBV4-3
size: -

CDR3: CSARGTSGSYNEQFF
DNA: TGCAGTGCTAGAGGGACTAGCGGCTCCTACAATGAGCAGTTCTTC
J: TRBJ2-1
D: TRBD2
V: TRBV20-1
size: few

CDR3: CAIAGQGTTDTQYF
DNA: TGTGCCATCGCGGGACAGGGTACCACAGATACGCAGTATTTT
J: TRBJ2-3
D: TRBD1
V: TRBV10-3
size: few

CDR3: CASSYFGQGSYEQYF
DNA: TGTGCCAGCAGTTACTTCGGACAGGGCTCCTACGAGCAGTACTTC
J: TRBJ2-7
D: TRBD1
V: TRBV6-6
size: -

CDR3: CASSEYPGVTNEKLFF
DNA: TGTGCCAGCAGTGAATACCCTGGGGTTACTAATGAAAAACTGTTTTTT
J: TRBJ1-4
D: -
V: TRBV25-1
size: -

CDR3: CSASDKYNEQFF
DNA: TGCAGTGCTAGCGACAAGTACAATGAGCAGTTCTTC
J: TRBJ2-1
D: -
V: TRBV20-1
size: few

CDR3: CATSDPIGSCGYTF
DNA: TGTGCCACCAGTGACCCGATCGGATCCTGTGGCTACACCTTC
J: TRBJ1-2
D: -
V: TRBV24-1
size: once

CDR3: CASSQGGQTYYNEQYF
DNA: TGCGCCAGCAGCCAAGGGGGACAGACATACTACAATGAGCAGTACTTC
J: TRBJ2-7
D: TRBD1
V: TRBV4-3
size: once

CDR3: CSARGEDEQYF
DNA: TGCAGTGCTAGAGGGGAAGACGAGCAGTACTTC
J: TRBJ2-7
D: -
V: TRBV20-1
size: -

CDR3: CSAQARAGETQYF
DNA: TGCAGTGCCCAGGCGAGGGCGGGGGAGACCCAGTACTTC
J: TRBJ2-5
D: -
V: TRBV20-1
size: -

CDR3: CASSPQGANIQYF
DNA: TGTGCCAGCAGTCCACAGGGGGCGAACATTCAGTACTTC
J: TRBJ2-4
D: TRBD1
V: TRBV25-1
size: many

CDR3: CASSLIGVELFF
DNA: TGTGCCAGCAGCTTAATAGGGGTGGAGCTGTTCTTC
J: TRBJ2-1
D: -
V: TRBV7-2
size: -

CDR3: CATSDLRTGGNEQFF
DNA: TGTGCCACCAGTGATTTGCGGACAGGGGGCAATGAGCAGTTCTTC
J: TRBJ2-1
D: TRBD1
V: TRBV24-1
size: -

CDR3: CASSATGGGNYNEQYF
DNA: TGTGCCAGCAGTGCGACAGGGGGCGGGAACTACAACGAGCAGTACTTC
J: TRBJ2-7
D: TRBD1
V: TRBV6-6
size: -

CDR3: CASSFRARNSPLHF
DNA: TGTGCCAGCAGTTTTCGGGCGCGGAATTCACCCCTCCACTTT
J: TRBJ1-6
D: -
V: TRBV27
size: -

CDR3: CASSKGTGGVYGYTF
DNA: TGTGCCAGCAGCAAAGGGACAGGGGGGGTCTATGGCTACACCTTC
J: TRBJ1-2
D: TRBD1
V: TRBV7-6
size: few

CDR3: CASSLPPGGSTDTQYF
DNA: TGTGCCAGCAGTTTACCCCCGGGGGGGAGCACAGATACGCAGTATTTT
J: TRBJ2-3
D: TRBD2
V: TRBV6-5
size: -

CDR3: CASSFSPLASTEAFF
DNA: TGTGCCAGCAGTTTCAGTCCGCTTGCTAGCACTGAAGCTTTCTTT
J: TRBJ1-1
D: -
V: TRBV12-3/TRBV12-4
size: -

CDR3: CASSVTGGLYNKQFF
DNA: TGTGCCAGCAGCGTAACGGGGGGGCTGTACAATAAGCAGTTCTTC
J: TRBJ2-1
D: TRBD2
V: TRBV9
size: -

CDR3: CASSISGGEGNIQYF
DNA: TGTGCCAGCAGCATTAGCGGGGGGGAGGGAAACATTCAGTACTTC
J: TRBJ2-4
D: TRBD2
V: TRBV7-2
size: -

CDR3: CASSQDIYSNQPQHF
DNA: TGTGCCAGCAGCCAGGACATCTATAGCAATCAGCCCCAGCATTTT
J: TRBJ1-5
D: -
V: TRBV7-2
size: few

CDR3: CANRRQGRETQYF
DNA: TGTGCCAACAGGCGACAGGGACGAGAGACCCAGTACTTC
J: TRBJ2-5
D: TRBD1
V: TRBV12-3/TRBV12-4
size: few

CDR3: CASRRQGGNIQYF
DNA: TGTGCCAGCAGAAGACAGGGGGGAAACATTCAGTACTTC
J: TRBJ2-4
D: TRBD1
V: TRBV27
size: -

CDR3: CASRPDGQETQFF
DNA: TGTGCCAGCAGACCTGACGGCCAAGAGACCCAGTTCTTC
J: TRBJ2-1
D: -
V: TRBV6-5
size: -

CDR3: CSAVTGVNYEQYF
DNA: TGCAGTGCCGTGACAGGGGTTAACTACGAGCAGTACTTC
J: TRBJ2-7
D: TRBD1
V: TRBV20-1
size: -

CDR3: CAISELAGQTQYF
DNA: TGTGCCATCAGCGAACTAGCGGGGCAAACCCAGTACTTC
J: TRBJ2-4
D: TRBD2
V: TRBV10-3
size: few

CDR3: CASGGAGYSQPQHF
DNA: TGTGCCAGCGGAGGTGCGGGGTACAGTCAGCCCCAGCATTTT
J: TRBJ1-5
D: -
V: TRBV12-3/TRBV12-4
size: -

CDR3: CAGRAGTYEQYF
DNA: TGCGCCGGCAGGGCCGGTACCTACGAGCAGTACTTC
J: TRBJ2-7
D: -
V: TRBV5-1
size: -

CDR3: CASSQSMRDPYEQYF
DNA: TGCGCCAGCAGCCAAAGTATGAGGGACCCCTACGAGCAGTACTTC
J: TRBJ2-7
D: -
V: TRBV4-1
size: -

CDR3: CSARDSKRSSYNSPLHF
DNA: TGCAGTGCCCGGGACAGCAAAAGGAGCTCCTATAATTCACCCCTCCACTTT
J: TRBJ1-6
D: TRBD1
V: TRBV20-1
size: -

CDR3: CSVGGRGGSYEQYF
DNA: TGCAGCGTTGGAGGCAGGGGGGGCTCCTACGAGCAGTACTTC
J: TRBJ2-7
D: -
V: TRBV29-1
size: few

CDR3: CASSLRRADTQYF
DNA: TGTGCCAGCAGCCTCAGGAGGGCAGATACGCAGTATTTT
J: TRBJ2-3
D: -
V: TRBV7-2
size: -

CDR3: CASSLTTGYEQYF
DNA: TGTGCCAGCAGCTTAACCACAGGATACGAGCAGTACTTC
J: TRBJ2-7
D: -
V: TRBV7-2
size: many

CDR3: CASSFSGGAYSIDTQYF
DNA: TGTGCCAGCTCTTTTAGCGGGGGGGCGTACTCAATAGATACGCAGTATTTT
J: TRBJ2-3
D: TRBD2
V: TRBV12-3/TRBV12-4
size: once

CDR3: CASSREFNSPLHF
DNA: TGTGCCAGCAGCAGGGAATTTAATTCACCCCTCCACTTT
J: TRBJ1-6
D: -
V: TRBV9
size: -

CDR3: CASSLDRASGTQYF
DNA: TGCGCCAGCAGCTTGGACAGGGCCTCGGGGACCCAGTACTTC
J: TRBJ2-5
D: -
V: TRBV5-1
size: -

CDR3: CASSGIQGVGQPQHF
DNA: TGTGCCAGCAGTGGCATACAGGGGGTAGGTCAGCCCCAGCATTTT
J: TRBJ1-5
D: TRBD1
V: TRBV6-1
size: few

CDR3: CASSSSKGSLYEQYF
DNA: TGTGCCAGCAGTTCCTCTAAGGGATCGCTCTACGAGCAGTACTTC
J: TRBJ2-7
D: -
V: TRBV28
size: -

CDR3: CASSLGKANTGELFF
DNA: TGTGCCAGCAGCTTAGGGAAGGCGAACACCGGGGAGCTGTTTTTT
J: TRBJ2-2
D: -
V: TRBV7-6
size: many

CDR3: CASSREATLAGVTSTDTQYF
DNA: TGTGCCAGCAGCCGAGAAGCGACCCTAGCGGGGGTTACTAGCACAGATACGCAGTATTTT
J: TRBJ2-3
D: TRBD2
V: TRBV7-2
size: -

CDR3: CASSQDEGNSPLHF
DNA: TGTGCCAGCAGCCAAGATGAGGGGAATTCACCCCTCCACTTT
J: TRBJ1-6
D: -
V: TRBV4-2
size: -

CDR3: CASSPGLAGGSSNEQYF
DNA: TGCGCCAGCAGCCCCGGACTAGCGGGGGGGTCTAGCAATGAGCAGTACTTC
J: TRBJ2-5
D: TRBD2
V: TRBV5-1
size: -

CDR3: CASSPQGREEKLFF
DNA: TGTGCCAGCTCACCTCAGGGACGGGAGGAAAAACTGTTTTTT
J: TRBJ1-4
D: -
V: TRBV18
size: -

CDR3: CASSRQEPGYGYTF
DNA: TGTGCCAGCAGCCGACAGGAGCCTGGTTATGGCTACACCTTC
J: TRBJ1-2
D: -
V: TRBV25-1
size: few

CDR3: CAGSTGISTDTQYF
DNA: TGTGCGGGCTCGACAGGCATTAGCACAGATACGCAGTATTTT
J: TRBJ2-3
D: -
V: TRBV12-3/TRBV12-4
size: few

CDR3: CASSLGAGTIIRGEQFF
DNA: TGTGCCAGCAGTTTGGGGGCCGGGACTATTATTCGCGGTGAGCAGTTCTTC
J: TRBJ2-1
D: -
V: TRBV27
size: -

CDR3: CASGDVGTEAFF
DNA: TGTGCCAGCGGGGATGTGGGCACTGAAGCTTTCTTT
J: TRBJ1-1
D: -
V: TRBV3-1
size: -

CDR3: CSARERGLPDTQYF
DNA: TGCAGTGCTAGGGAGAGGGGCCTGCCGGATACGCAGTATTTT
J: TRBJ2-3
D: -
V: TRBV20-1
size: few

CDR3: CASSSISGGRYNEQFF
DNA: TGTGCCAGCAGCTCCATTAGCGGGGGGCGTTACAATGAGCAGTTCTTC
J: TRBJ2-1
D: TRBD2
V: TRBV7-3
size: -

CDR3: CATSRVDRGNEQYF
DNA: TGTGCCACCAGCAGAGTGGACAGGGGAAACGAGCAGTACTTC
J: TRBJ2-7
D: TRBD1
V: TRBV15
size: -